The entry below gives a single T cell receptor (beta chain) sequence along with its context. Its antigen is not identified. Profiling relied on immunoSEQ multiplex PCR, and the TCRdb table lists in-frame clones only, not all of them. The data contain roughly 30,000 clones, approximately 85% of them singletons. This record belongs to a study of somatic mutations in cytotoxic T cells in rheumatoid arthritis. Study-wide background: Patient blood (approximately 30 ml EDTA) was drawn right after diagnosis, before any treatment.

CDR1 is SGHKS and CDR2 is YYEKEE in the germline V gene (reference sequence). V lost 4 bases to trimming and J lost 0 bases, with 19 bases between them. CDR3 size: 18 residues. Study findings and constraints: Exceedance of 20% of CD8+ cells by the largest CD8+ clone occurred in about an eighth of the roughly 60 patients. Patients with rheumatoid arthritis, but not healthy controls, had CD8+ clonality that increased with age.

What was sequenced was CD8+ T cells sorted from blood. The clonotype was recovered from an adult with rheumatoid arthritis. The chain carries TRBV5-5 and TRBJ2-2; possibly TRBD1 or TRBD2 for D (5 bases each). CDR3 amino acids: CASSPPGRLPANTGELFF. In DNA, the CDR3 is TGTGCCAGCAGCCCACCGGGACGGCTTCCAGCGAACACCGGGGAGCTGTTTTTT.